The next 6 T cell receptor beta chains were all read from a single sample in a study of T cell repertoires in cytomegalovirus infection. Via MiXCR, TCRdb re-called the reads, giving one row per CDR3 protein. The sample consists of about 130,000 distinct CDR3 sequences, approximately 9.2% of them appearing once. Sequencing used PBMCs. The receptors stem from a human donor in good health (CMV status not recorded). Some clones in this sample may be carry-over from other donors' samples.

This clonotype was recorded at least ten times. The CDR3 DNA follows: TGTGCCAGCAACCCCGGGGTCATGAACACTGAAGCTTTCTTT. Protein: CASNPGVMNTEAFF. This rearrangement joins TRBV7-9 to TRBJ1-1; D uncertain. Looked up from germline, CDR1 is SEHNR and CDR2 is FQNEAQ (reference sequence). V was cut by 7 bases and J by 0 bases, with 12 bases left in between. This CDR3 region has 14 residues.

This clonotype appeared many times. The chain is built from TRBV5-4 and TRBJ2-1; 12 positions match TRBD1. V lost 5 bases to trimming and J lost 10 bases; unmatched junction nucleotides: 10. Germline V gene sequence: CDR1 SGHNT, CDR2 YYREEE (reference sequence). CDR3 size: 15 residues. CDR3 sequence reads: CASSLTGTGGNEQFF. For the CDR3, the DNA is TGTGCCAGCAGTTTGACGGGGACAGGGGGCAACGAGCAGTTCTTC.

This clonotype was observed at least ten times. The V call is TRBV12-3 or TRBV12-4, the J call TRBJ1-3; the match to TRBD1 covers 7 bases. There are 11 residues in the CDR3. Unmatched junction bases numbered 8, after V lost 5 bases and J lost 16 bases. CDR3 loop: CASSQTGTEYF. In nucleotides, the CDR3 is TGTGCCAGCAGTCAAACCGGGACAGAGTATTTT.

This clonotype has just a few counts. The CDR3 bases are TGTGCCAGCAGCTTGTTCCTAGGAATGAACACCGGGGAGCTGTTTTTT. It is translated as CASSLFLGMNTGELFF. J is TRBJ2-2 and V is TRBV5-5; D is uncertain. CDR1 is SGHKS and CDR2 is YYEKEE in the germline V gene (reference sequence). V shed 1 base and J shed 1 base, with 11 bases lying between them. CDR3 length: 16 amino acids.

This clonotype was seen at least ten times. This chain joins TRBV5-4 and TRBJ1-1; the D gene is possibly TRBD1 (5 bases). CDR3 length: 15 residues. The V gene lost 0 bases and the J gene lost 1 base, with 10 bases spanning the gap. The germline gives CDR1 SGHNT, CDR2 YYREEE (reference sequence). The CDR3 DNA follows: TGTGCCAGCAGCTTGGCCGGGACGGAGAACACTGAAGCTTTCTTT. Translating it yields CASSLAGTENTEAFF.

Many counts were recorded for this clonotype. The rearrangement uses TRBV4-1 and TRBJ2-7, with D hard to call. V was shortened by 0 bases and J by 5 bases, with 14 bases between the two germline ends. Per the germline V gene, CDR1 is MGHRA and CDR2 is YSYEKL. The CDR3 consists of 15 residues. CDR3 bases: TGCGCCAGCAGCCAAGAAGTGACGGTCCCTAACGAGCAGTACTTC. It specifies CASSQEVTVPNEQYF.